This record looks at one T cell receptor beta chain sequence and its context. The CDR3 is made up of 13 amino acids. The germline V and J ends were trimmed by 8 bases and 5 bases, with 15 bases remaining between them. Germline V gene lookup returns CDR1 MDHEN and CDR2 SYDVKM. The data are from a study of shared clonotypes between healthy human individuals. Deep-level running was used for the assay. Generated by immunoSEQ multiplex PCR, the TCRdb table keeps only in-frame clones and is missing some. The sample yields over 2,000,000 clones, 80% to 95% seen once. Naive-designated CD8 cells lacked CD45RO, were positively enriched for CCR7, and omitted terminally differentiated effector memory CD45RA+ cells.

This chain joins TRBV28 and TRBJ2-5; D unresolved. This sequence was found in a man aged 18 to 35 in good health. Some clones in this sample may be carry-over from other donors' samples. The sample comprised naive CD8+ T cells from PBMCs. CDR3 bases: TGTGCCAGCCAGTTTACCGGCTGGGAGACCCAGTACTTC. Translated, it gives CASQFTGWETQYF.